Following are 32 T cell receptor beta chains from one sample sequenced in a study of shared clonotypes between healthy human individuals. Measured with immunoSEQ multiplex PCR; TCRdb has only the in-frame clones, and not every one. The sample consists of 950,000 to 1,300,000 clones, more than 60% of them appearing once. Sequencing was carried out using memory CD4+ T cells sorted from blood. The subset here: CD45RA-negative fraction. The receptors shown here come from a man younger than 30 in good health.

CDR3 DNA: TGCGCCAGCAGCTTGATACAGAGCTCCTACAATGAGCAGTTCTTC. Its translation is CASSLIQSSYNEQFF. This sequence joins TRBV5-1 and TRBJ2-1; unclear D gene. CDR1 SGHRS and CDR2 YFSETQ come from the germline V gene. The germline V and J ends were trimmed by 1 base and 0 bases, with 8 bases remaining between them. The CDR3 runs 15 residues.

The rearrangement joins TRBV27 to TRBJ1-2; D is possibly TRBD1 (6 bases). The V end was cut by 3 bases, the J end by 4 bases, with 24 bases between. Germline V CDR1 and CDR2: MNHEY, SMNVEV (reference sequence). The CDR3 is 18 amino acids. CDR3: CASSFRMGGGGTGYGYTF. The DNA for the CDR3 is TGTGCCAGCAGTTTCCGAATGGGGGGCGGCGGTACTGGCTATGGCTACACCTTC.

The V gene is TRBV7-8, the J gene TRBJ1-5; no clear D. This CDR3 region has 15 residues. V lost 2 bases, J lost 0 bases, and 8 bases lay in between. The germline V gene encodes CDR1 SGHVS and CDR2 FQNEAQ. CDR3 DNA: TGTGCCAGCAGCTTACCGGGCCGTAGCAATCAGCCCCAGCATTTT. It encodes CASSLPGRSNQPQHF.

V gene TRBV21-1 combines with J gene TRBJ1-2; the DNA was not used to check the table's D call, TRBD1. TRBV21-1 is a known pseudogene. There are 17 residues in the CDR3. CDR3: CASSKVGGTGDNYGYTF. In DNA form, the CDR3 reads TGTGCCAGCAGCAAAGTGGGGGGCACAGGGGATAACTATGGCTACACCTTC.

Sample share makes this clone medium-sized. Additional DNA sequences in this sample encode the identical CDR3. The CDR3 coding sequence is TGTGCCAGCAGTCCGGGACAGTTGAGCACTGAAGCTTTCTTT. The encoded protein is CASSPGQLSTEAFF. V gene TRBV28 combines with J gene TRBJ1-1; 7 nucleotides match TRBD1. V gave up 5 bases and J gave up 4 bases; unmatched junction bases: 7. CDR1 MDHEN and CDR2 SYDVKM come from the germline V gene. This CDR3 comprises 14 residues.

The chain is built from TRBV2 and TRBJ1-6; D remains ambiguous. Germline-derived CDR1 and CDR2 are SNHLY and FYNNEI. Deletions cut 10 bases from V and 0 bases from J, with 10 bases between. The CDR3 has 14 residues. The CDR3 nucleotides read TGTGCCATCGGACCGGTCTCCTATAATTCACCCCTCCACTTT. Its protein is CAIGPVSYNSPLHF.

The rearrangement links TRBV29-1 to TRBJ2-7; 10 nucleotides agree with TRBD2. Trimming took 3 bases from V and 0 from J; bases not matched to a gene: 5. CDR3 length: 15 residues. Germline CDR1 and CDR2: SQVTM and ANQGSEA. This CDR3 reads CSVETSGLYSYEQYF. The CDR3 DNA sequence: TGCAGCGTTGAGACTAGCGGGCTCTACTCCTACGAGCAGTACTTC.

This chain connects TRBV5-4 to TRBJ2-5, with TRBD1 identical over 7 bases. Germline loops: CDR1 SGHNT, CDR2 YYREEE (reference sequence). Trimming at V came to 2 bases and at J to 1 base, leaving 8 bases not matched to a gene. The CDR3 is made up of 16 amino acids. The CDR3: CASSLAPGQPQETQYF. The CDR3 DNA sequence: TGTGCCAGCAGCTTAGCCCCGGGACAGCCCCAAGAGACCCAGTACTTC.

The chain is built from TRBV5-1 and TRBJ2-1; 7 nucleotides agree with TRBD2. Germline CDR1 and CDR2: SGHRS and YFSETQ. This CDR3 has 16 residues. J lost 3 bases, V lost 4 bases, and 10 bases had no gene match. The CDR3 region has the DNA TGCGCCAGCAGCACACAGACTAGCCCTTACTACAATGAGCAGTTCTTC. It encodes CASSTQTSPYYNEQFF.

The V and J genes are TRBV20-1 and TRBJ1-1; D is unresolved. Germline assignment: CDR1 DFQATT and CDR2 SNEGSKA (reference sequence). V was pared by 7 bases and J by 8 bases, with 14 bases between. There are 11 residues in the CDR3. The CDR3 loop reads CSVFVYKEAFF. The CDR3 nucleotides read TGCAGTGTGTTCGTCTACAAAGAAGCTTTCTTT.

This clone was seen a handful of times. The same CDR3 also results from other DNA sequences found in this sample. The chain has TRBV30 and TRBJ1-1, with no clear D. V lost 1 base and J 4 bases, leaving 10 bases between the germline ends. The CDR3 consists of 13 residues. Per the germline V gene, CDR1 is GTSNPN and CDR2 is SVGIG (reference sequence). In DNA form, the CDR3 reads TGTGCCTGGAGTGAACAAGGAGTCACTGAAGCTTTCTTT. Translated: CAWSEQGVTEAFF.

The V and J genes are TRBV30 and TRBJ2-3; D is uncertain. Trimming shortened V by 5 bases and J by 6 bases, and 9 bases separated the two germline ends. CDR1 GTSNPN and CDR2 SVGIG come from the germline V gene (reference sequence). This CDR3 comprises 11 residues. CDR3 coding DNA: TGTGCCTGGGGGGTTGCGGATACGCAGTATTTT. Residues: CAWGVADTQYF.

The rearrangement uses TRBV7-2 and TRBJ2-2, with D hard to call. With 5 bases removed from V and 6 bases from J, the gap between germline ends came to 7 bases. The CDR3 is 12 residues long. Germline CDR1 reads SGHTA; CDR2 reads FQGNSA. As DNA, the CDR3 is TGTGCCAGCAGCCCACGGCCCGGGGAGCTGTTTTTT. Translating it yields CASSPRPGELFF.

The chain joins TRBV9 to TRBJ2-7, with D unresolved. From germline, CDR1 is SGDLS and CDR2 YYNGEE. CDR3 length equals 13 residues. Trimming removed 0 bases from V and 5 bases from J, with 9 bases in between. The CDR3 nucleotides are TGTGCCAGCAGCGTAGATCAGTCAAACGAGCAGTACTTC. It specifies CASSVDQSNEQYF.

This chain links TRBV30 with TRBJ1-4; D ambiguous. Germline V gene lookup returns CDR1 GTSNPN and CDR2 SVGIG (reference sequence). This CDR3 has 13 amino acids. Deletions cut 5 bases from V and 5 bases from J, with 12 bases between. The CDR3 bases are TGTGCCTGGGGGTCTACAGAGAATGAAAAACTGTTTTTT. Translated: CAWGSTENEKLFF.

This clone has a single count. V is TRBV7-2 and J is TRBJ1-1; 10 positions match TRBD1. The CDR3 sequence is 13 residues long. In germline, CDR1 is SGHTA, CDR2 FQGNSA. Unmatched junction bases numbered 7, after V lost 5 bases and J lost 10 bases. As DNA, the CDR3 is TGTGCCAGCAGCATAAGGACAGGGGGGTTAGCTTTCTTT. Translation: CASSIRTGGLAFF.

The chain uses TRBV2 and TRBJ2-1; D remains ambiguous. V lost 1 base to trimming and J lost 4 bases, with 8 bases between them. The germline gives CDR1 SNHLY, CDR2 FYNNEI. This CDR3 spans 14 amino acids. The DNA for the CDR3 is TGTGCCAGCAGTGAAGACCCCAGGTACAATGAGCAGTTCTTC. It codes for CASSEDPRYNEQFF.

The V call is TRBV9, the J call TRBJ2-6, with D unclear. Trimming removed 0 bases at V and 0 bases at J, with 13 bases between. Germline V gene lookup returns CDR1 SGDLS and CDR2 YYNGEE. CDR3 length: 18 residues. Here the CDR3 DNA reads TGTGCCAGCAGCGTAGATAGAGGTTCGCGCTCTGGGGCCAACGTCCTGACTTTC. Translated: CASSVDRGSRSGANVLTF. Together with reference TRBV9 and TRBJ2-6, the CDR3 gives the full variable domain: DSGVTQTPKHLITATGQRVTLRCSPRSGDLSVYWYQQSLDQGLQFLIQYYNGEERAKGNILERFSAQQFPDLHSELNLSSLELGDSALYFCASSVDRGSRSGANVLTFGAGSRLTVL.

The chain is built from TRBV6-1 and TRBJ2-3; a weak D match, TRBD1 (7 bases). V was trimmed by 4 bases and J by 7 bases, leaving 27 bases between them. The CDR3 runs 18 residues. Germline CDR1 is MNHNS and CDR2 is SASEGT. The CDR3 region has the DNA TGTGCCAGCAGTGGGATCGGGGGACGACAGGGATCTTTTCATACGCAGTATTTT. Translating it yields CASSGIGGRQGSFHTQYF.

This clone was picked up a small number of times. The chain links TRBV4-3 to TRBJ1-6; no firm D call. The CDR3 spans 15 residues. Looked up from germline, CDR1 is LGHNA and CDR2 is YSLEER. The V end lost 0 bases, the J end lost 10 bases, and 13 bases lay between the germline ends. DNA for the CDR3: TGCGCCAGCAGCCAAGATTATAAGGAGGGATCACCCCTCCACTTT. Amino acid sequence: CASSQDYKEGSPLHF.

The chain is built from TRBV28 and TRBJ1-2; D is undetermined. V was shortened by 2 bases and J by 8 bases, with 9 bases between the two germline ends. From germline, CDR1 is MDHEN and CDR2 SYDVKM. The CDR3 contains 12 residues. Here the CDR3 DNA reads TGTGCCAGCAGTTTACGCATCGAGGGCTACACCTTC. Amino acids: CASSLRIEGYTF.

Only one count was recorded for this clone. The chain combines TRBV21-1 with TRBJ2-5; TRBD2 is taken as the D call from the table, unchecked against the DNA. TRBV21-1 is a pseudogene locus. CDR3 length equals 17 residues. CDR3 protein: CASSNQPGPSGKETQYF. The CDR3 bases are TGTGCCAGCAGCAATCAACCAGGCCCTAGCGGGAAAGAGACCCAGTACTTC.

The chain recombines TRBV9 with TRBJ2-1; D not certain. Trimming removed 0 bases at V and 3 bases at J, with 13 bases between. This CDR3 has 16 amino acids. Germline values: CDR1 SGDLS, CDR2 YYNGEE. Here the CDR3 reads CASSVVGGTLYNEQFF. CDR3 DNA: TGTGCCAGCAGCGTAGTGGGCGGAACCCTCTACAATGAGCAGTTCTTC.

This clone was detected once. The V and J genes are TRBV7-2 and TRBJ1-2; 7 bases fit TRBD1. This CDR3 has 15 amino acids. The V gene end was trimmed by 2 bases and the J gene end by 7 bases; junction bases not matched to a gene: 10. Germline values: CDR1 SGHTA, CDR2 FQGNSA. The DNA for the CDR3 is TGTGCCAGCAGCTTAACAAACAGGGGATCAGGTGGCTACACCTTC. Translated: CASSLTNRGSGGYTF.

CDR3 DNA: TGTGCCAGCAGTGCCAACCCTATGAGCTCCTACAATGAGCAGTTCTTC. This gives the protein CASSANPMSSYNEQFF. The rearrangement uses TRBV6-1 and TRBJ2-1; no reliable D call. The V gene's germline CDR1 is MNHNS and CDR2 SASEGT. The germline V and J ends were trimmed by 4 bases and 0 bases, with 13 bases remaining between them. The CDR3 loop spans 16 amino acids.

This clone was seen only once. This chain connects TRBV7-3 to TRBJ2-5; 15 bases line up with TRBD2. The CDR3 has 16 amino acids. The germline V gene has CDR1 SGHTA and CDR2 FQGTGA. The junction had 4 bases not matched to a gene; V was cut back by 4 bases and J by 4 bases. The CDR3 here is CASSSRTSGGAETQYF. The CDR3 DNA sequence: TGTGCCAGCAGCTCAAGGACTAGCGGGGGGGCAGAGACCCAGTACTTC.

The chain employs TRBV6-5 and TRBJ2-1, with D possibly TRBD1 on 6 matching bases. V shed 3 bases and J shed 14 bases, with 14 bases lying between them. CDR1 is MNHEY and CDR2 is SVGAGI in the germline V gene. The CDR3 sequence is 12 residues long. For the CDR3, the DNA is TGTGCCAGCAGTTATTCCACAGGGTCGGAGTTCTTC. This encodes CASSYSTGSEFF.

CDR3 amino acids: CAISEHRSGRLETQYF. The CDR3 DNA follows: TGTGCCATCAGTGAGCACCGTAGCGGGAGATTGGAGACCCAGTACTTC. V is TRBV10-3 and J is TRBJ2-5; the match to TRBD2 covers 9 bases. The length of the CDR3 is 16 residues. J was trimmed by 5 bases and V by 2 bases; bases with no gene match: 9. Looked up from germline, CDR1 is ENHRY and CDR2 is SYGVKD.

The chain uses TRBV30 and TRBJ2-5, with a weak D call TRBD1 (6 bases). The CDR3 contains 13 residues. Trimming took 3 bases from V and 1 from J, leaving 9 bases between them. The germline V gene encodes CDR1 GTSNPN and CDR2 SVGIG (reference sequence). The CDR3 loop is CAWRDRPQETQYF. The CDR3 bases are TGTGCCTGGAGAGACAGGCCCCAAGAGACCCAGTACTTC.

The chain uses TRBV2 and TRBJ1-1, with a weak D call TRBD1 (6 bases). There are 14 residues in the CDR3. In germline, CDR1 is SNHLY, CDR2 FYNNEI. V lost 5 bases and J lost 1, with 11 bases in between. This chain's CDR3 is CASSSDRTNTEAFF. For the CDR3, the DNA is TGTGCCAGCAGTTCCGACAGGACGAACACTGAAGCTTTCTTT.

This CDR3 is CASSPGNSQPQHF. Written as DNA, the CDR3 is TGTGCCAGCTCACCCGGAAACAGTCAGCCCCAGCATTTT. V and J are TRBV18 and TRBJ1-5, with D hard to call. V dropped 3 bases and J dropped 6 bases, with 9 bases sitting between them. This CDR3 has 13 amino acids. In germline, CDR1 is KGHSH, CDR2 LQKENI.

The V gene is TRBV11-2, the J gene TRBJ2-5, with 10 bases that match TRBD2. The end of the DNA fits TRBJ2-7 better, so the J call may be wrong. Germline lookup yields CDR1 SGHAT and CDR2 FQNNGV. This CDR3 has 15 amino acids. The CDR3 region has the DNA TGTGCCAGCAGCTTACCTAGCGGGAGCCCCTACGAGCAGTACTTC. It yields the protein CASSLPSGSPYEQYF.